The 21 T cell receptor beta chains listed next were all sequenced from one sample in a study of identical twins. TCRdb processed the 5' RACE reads anew with MiXCR; each CDR3 protein has one entry. The repertoire holds 350,000 to 400,000 distinct CDR3 sequences, approximately 8.8% seen once, with 8% to 9.5% in the top ten. Sequencing used naive T cells sorted from blood. The receptors were sampled from a woman between 50 and 59 years old in good health.

This clonotype was counted between two and nine times. CDR3 protein: CASSLLGDYEQYV. The CDR3 DNA follows: TGCGCCAGCAGCTTGTTAGGAGACTACGAGCAGTACGTC. The chain carries TRBV5-1 and TRBJ2-7; D gene ambiguous. V was shortened by 1 base and J by 3 bases, with 8 bases between the two germline ends. CDR3 length equals 13 residues. The germline V gene has CDR1 SGHRS and CDR2 YFSETQ.

The J gene is TRBJ2-5, the V gene TRBV21-1. TRBV21-1 is a documented pseudogene. The CDR3 has 16 amino acids. CDR3 loop: CASSKDWDWGQETQYF. The CDR3 bases are TGTGCCAGCAGCAAAGACTGGGATTGGGGACAAGAGACCCAGTACTTC.

V and J are TRBV7-2 and TRBJ2-7; the match to TRBD1 covers 7 bases. The CDR3 spans 15 residues. The J segment lost 5 bases and the V segment lost 5 bases, leaving 12 bases of the junction unmatched. From germline, CDR1 is SGHTA and CDR2 FQGNSA. The CDR3 loop is CASSQEQGMKHEQYV. The DNA of the CDR3 is TGTGCCAGCAGCCAAGAACAGGGGATGAAACACGAGCAGTACGTC.

Only a few counts were recorded for this clonotype. This chain joins TRBV6-1 and TRBJ1-1, with D hard to call. Germline CDR1 is MNHNS and CDR2 is SASEGT. The CDR3 extends over 14 amino acids. V lost 9 bases to trimming and J lost 3 bases, with 17 bases between them. The CDR3 DNA follows: TGTGCCAGTCAATCCCGGGGTGAGGACACTGAAGCTTTCTTT. It encodes CASQSRGEDTEAFF.

This clonotype has a handful of counts. This chain links TRBV6-6 with TRBJ1-4, with D perhaps matching TRBD1 (6 bases). CDR3 length: 15 residues. Germline loops: CDR1 MNHNY, CDR2 SVGAGI (reference sequence). V lost 6 bases and J 4 bases, leaving 15 bases between the germline ends. Written as DNA, the CDR3 is TGTGCCAGCAGCCCCGCGGGGGCAGGTAATGAAAAACTGTTTTTT. This gives the protein CASSPAGAGNEKLFF.

The chain combines TRBV3-1 with TRBJ2-7; 9 bases match TRBD2. This CDR3 is 15 amino acids long. In germline, CDR1 is LGHDT, CDR2 YNNKEL (reference sequence). With V trimmed by 4 bases and J by 7 bases, 11 bases remained unmatched. CDR3: CASSRPTSGRGEQYF. CDR3 nucleotides: TGTGCCAGCAGCCGACCGACTAGCGGCCGCGGGGAGCAGTACTTC.

This clonotype came up a few times. The chain couples TRBV12-3 or TRBV12-4 to TRBJ1-5; D is unclear. There are 15 residues in the CDR3. Trimming took off 3 bases at V and 5 bases at J, with 14 bases between the two ends. Here the CDR3 reads CASSFSEADYQPQHF. The CDR3 DNA sequence: TGTGCCAGCAGTTTTAGTGAGGCAGACTATCAGCCCCAGCATTTT.

This sequence joins TRBV10-3 and TRBJ2-1; D is perhaps TRBD2 (5 bases). The germline CDR1 and CDR2 sequences are ENHRY and SYGVKD. This CDR3 is 14 amino acids long. V was pared by 5 bases and J by 2 bases, with 10 bases between. CDR3 nucleotide sequence: TGTGCCATCAGTAGGAGCGGTACCTACAATGAGCAGTTCTTC. As protein: CAISRSGTYNEQFF.

Many counts were recorded for this clonotype. This chain joins TRBV9 and TRBJ1-6; 7 bases line up with TRBD1. The CDR3 contains 14 residues. The V gene end was trimmed by 0 bases and the J gene end by 7 bases; junction bases not matched to a gene: 1. Germline values: CDR1 SGDLS, CDR2 YYNGEE. CDR3 in DNA: TGTGCCAGCAGCGTAGTGGGACAGAATTCACCCCTCCACTTT. It specifies CASSVVGQNSPLHF.

This clonotype was found a few times. The chain recombines TRBV21-1 with TRBJ2-7; the table gives TRBD1 as D, unverified against the DNA. TRBV21-1 is an annotated pseudogene. This CDR3 contains 15 residues. The CDR3, as DNA: TGTGCCAGCAGCTACAGCCAGGGGGGACTCTACGAGCAGTACGTC. Translation gives CASSYSQGGLYEQYV.

This clonotype was seen a handful of times. The chain is built from TRBV18 and TRBJ1-2; TRBD1 matches 9 bases. The CDR3 contains 16 residues. J gave up 2 bases and V 3 bases, and 7 bases lay outside the gene matches. Germline V gene data show CDR1 as KGHSH and CDR2 as LQKENI. Here the CDR3 DNA reads TGTGCCAGCTCACCGAGGGGACAGGGTCTGAACTATGGCTACACCTTC. It is translated as CASSPRGQGLNYGYTF.

This clonotype has just a few counts. This rearrangement joins TRBV18 to TRBJ2-7; TRBD1 agrees at 9 bases. Germline CDR1 and CDR2: KGHSH and LQKENI. J was trimmed by 6 bases and V by 3 bases; bases with no gene match: 3. The CDR3 runs to 13 residues. The CDR3 loop reads CASSPGQGIEQYV. For the CDR3, the DNA is TGTGCCAGCTCACCGGGACAGGGCATCGAGCAGTACGTC.

In this sample, this clonotype turned up many times. J is TRBJ2-3 and V is TRBV10-3; 7 positions agree with TRBD2. The ends lost 10 bases at V and 5 bases at J; junction bases unmatched: 3. In germline, CDR1 is ENHRY, CDR2 SYGVKD. The CDR3 consists of 11 residues. As DNA, the CDR3 is TGTGCCACGGAGCGGGGAGATACGCAGTATTTT. It translates to CATERGDTQYF.

This clonotype was seen ten or more times. This sequence joins TRBV5-6 and TRBJ2-1, with 8 bases fitting TRBD2. J was trimmed by 7 bases and V by 4 bases; bases with no gene match: 7. The CDR3 contains 14 residues. Germline V gene data show CDR1 as SGHDT and CDR2 as YYEEEE. The CDR3 nucleotides read TGTGCCAGCAGCGCGGGACTAGTCTTAAATGAGCAGTTCTTC. Translating gives CASSAGLVLNEQFF. Looking up the rest from reference TRBV5-6 and TRBJ2-1 gives the full variable domain: DAGVTQSPTHLIKTRGQQVTLRCSPKSGHDTVSWYQQALGQGPQFIFQYYEEEERQRGNFPDRFSGHQFPNYSSELNVNALLLGDSALYLCASSAGLVLNEQFFGPGTRLTVL.

V gene TRBV7-3 combines with J gene TRBJ2-3; no reliable D call. Per the germline V gene, CDR1 is SGHTA and CDR2 is FQGTGA. CDR3 length: 12 amino acids. Deletions cut 4 bases from V and 4 bases from J, with 6 bases between. The CDR3 is CASSSNSDTQYF. CDR3 DNA: TGTGCCAGCAGCTCGAACTCAGATACGCAGTATTTT.

V is TRBV10-3 and J is TRBJ1-3; D unclear. Germline V gene data show CDR1 as ENHRY and CDR2 as SYGVKD. The CDR3 is 13 amino acids. Trimming pared 3 bases from V and 2 bases from J, leaving 5 bases between. In DNA form, the CDR3 reads TGTGCCATCAGTGACAGCGCTGGAAACACCATATATTTT. This codes for CAISDSAGNTIYF.

This clonotype was seen only a few times. The V call is TRBV29-1, the J call TRBJ2-2; tentatively, D is TRBD1 (6 bases). The CDR3 is made up of 16 amino acids. Germline CDR1 and CDR2: SQVTM and ANQGSEA. Deletions cut 4 bases from V and 3 bases from J, with 18 bases between. CDR3 DNA: TGCAGCGTTGCAGGGGCCCTCAACGCCCACACCGGGGAGCTGTTTTTT. It yields the protein CSVAGALNAHTGELFF.

This clonotype was picked up many times. This sequence joins TRBV7-2 and TRBJ2-1; the D call may be TRBD1 or TRBD2 (6 bases each). Germline CDR1 and CDR2: SGHTA and FQGNSA. This CDR3 spans 15 amino acids. V was pared by 3 bases and J by 7 bases, with 16 bases between. CDR3 residues: CASSLDGGLGNEQFF. The CDR3 DNA sequence: TGTGCCAGCAGCTTGGATGGGGGGCTAGGGAATGAGCAGTTCTTC. The whole variable domain, remainder taken from reference TRBV7-2 and TRBJ2-1, is GAGVSQSPSNKVTEKGKDVELRCDPISGHTALYWYRQSLGQGLEFLIYFQGNSAPDKSGLPSDRFSAERTGGSVSTLTIQRTQQEDSAVYLCASSLDGGLGNEQFFGPGTRLTVL.

This clonotype was seen a few times. The chain combines TRBV24-1 with TRBJ1-1; D gene ambiguous. The CDR3 spans 11 residues. Germline V gene data show CDR1 as KGHDR and CDR2 as SFDVKD. Trimming pared 4 bases from V and 7 bases from J, leaving 6 bases between. CDR3 bases: TGTGCCACCAGTGACCAGAATGAAGCTTTCTTT. This codes for CATSDQNEAFF.

This clonotype appeared many times. The rearrangement joins TRBV10-3 to TRBJ2-1, with 10 bases that match TRBD2. V lost 8 bases and J lost 7; bases outside the gene matches: 8. CDR1 ENHRY and CDR2 SYGVKD come from the germline V gene. This CDR3 is built from 14 residues. The CDR3 region has the DNA TGTGCCATCCGTGGGGGGACTAGCGTTAATGAGCAGTTCTTC. It specifies CAIRGGTSVNEQFF.

This rearrangement joins TRBV19 to TRBJ2-2; a weak D match, TRBD2 (5 bases). CDR1 and CDR2 from the germline V gene are LNHDA and SQIVND (reference sequence). The CDR3 is 14 residues long. Trimming cost V 7 bases and J 4 bases, with 13 bases left between them. Written as DNA, the CDR3 is TGTGCCAGTAAACTAGTCGCCACCACCGGGGAGCTGTTTTTT. It translates to CASKLVATTGELFF.